This T cell receptor beta chain came from a study of shared clonotypes between healthy human individuals. Broader study findings: Tissues were not sampled, only blood, and their repertoires likely differ. Genetic and exposure-history diversity was limited by the small donor number.

There were only Caucasian adults among the donors, and all lived in Nashville, Tennessee. With regard to this clone: Its antigen is undetermined.

J was trimmed by 1 base and V by 6 bases; bases with no gene match: 3. The CDR3 length is 14 residues. Germline CDR1 SGHNT, CDR2 YENEEA. At the deep level, the assay was run. Clones were read by immunoSEQ multiplex PCR, and TCRdb kept only the in-frame ones, dropping some. The repertoire holds about 510,000 clones, with 79% as singletons. This clonotype was obtained from a woman aged 40 to 50 in good health. Some clones in this sample may be carry-over from other donors' samples. Material: PBMCs. This chain links TRBV11-3 with TRBJ1-2; 9 nucleotides match TRBD1. CDR3 bases: TGTGCCAGCAGTCGACAGGGGGTTAACTATGGCTACACCTTC. This gives the protein CASSRQGVNYGYTF.